This T cell receptor beta chain appears in the sequencing data of a study of control samples from healthy donors and cancer patients. The CDR3 extends over 14 amino acids. Germline CDR1 SNHLY, CDR2 FYNNEI. J was trimmed by 2 bases and V by 4 bases; bases with no gene match: 4. This table comes from immunoSEQ multiplex PCR, and its TCRdb copy is limited to in-frame clones, with some not included. The repertoire has about 130,000 clones, roughly 92% of them found once; the top ten carry 0.55% to 0.65%. This chain uses TRBV2 with TRBJ1-1; 7 nucleotides agree with TRBD1. The source material was PBMCs. The sequence derives from an older man with head and neck cancer. The DNA of the CDR3 is TGTGCCAGCAGTGTACGGACAGGAAACACTGAAGCTTTCTTT. The encoded protein is CASSVRTGNTEAFF.